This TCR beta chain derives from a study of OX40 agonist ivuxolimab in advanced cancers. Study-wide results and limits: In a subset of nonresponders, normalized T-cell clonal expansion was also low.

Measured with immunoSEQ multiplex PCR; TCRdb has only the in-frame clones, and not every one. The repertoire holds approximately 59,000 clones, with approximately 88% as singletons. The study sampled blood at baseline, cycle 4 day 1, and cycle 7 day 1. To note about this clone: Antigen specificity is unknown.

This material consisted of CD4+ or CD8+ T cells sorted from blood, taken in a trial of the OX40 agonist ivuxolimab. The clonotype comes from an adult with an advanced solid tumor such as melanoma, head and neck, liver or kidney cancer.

The CDR3 region has the DNA TGTGCCTTGGGACAGGGTGAAAAACTGTTTTTT. It codes for CALGQGEKLFF. V usage is TRBV28 and J usage is TRBJ1-4; 9 bases agree with TRBD1. Per the germline V gene, CDR1 is MDHEN and CDR2 is SYDVKM. CDR3 length equals 11 residues. V lost 11 bases and J lost 7; bases outside the gene matches: 2. Complete variable domain (other parts from reference TRBV28 and TRBJ1-4): DVKVTQSSRYLVKRTGEKVFLECVQDMDHENMFWYRQDPGLGLRLIYFSYDVKMKEKGDIPEGYSVSREKKERFSLILESASTNQTSMYLCALGQGEKLFFGSGTQLSVL.